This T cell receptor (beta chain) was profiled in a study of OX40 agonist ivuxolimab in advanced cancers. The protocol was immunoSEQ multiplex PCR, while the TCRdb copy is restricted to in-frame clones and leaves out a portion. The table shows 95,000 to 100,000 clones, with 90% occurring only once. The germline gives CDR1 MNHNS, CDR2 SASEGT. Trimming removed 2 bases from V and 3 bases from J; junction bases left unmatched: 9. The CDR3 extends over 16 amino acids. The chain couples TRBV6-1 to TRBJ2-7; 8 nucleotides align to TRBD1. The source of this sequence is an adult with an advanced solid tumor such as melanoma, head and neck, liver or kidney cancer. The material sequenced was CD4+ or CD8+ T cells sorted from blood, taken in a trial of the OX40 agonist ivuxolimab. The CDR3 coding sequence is TGTGCCAGCAGTGAACTCAGGGGGCGCGGGGACTACGAGCAGTACTTC. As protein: CASSELRGRGDYEQYF.